This TCR beta chain is from a study of T cells expressing NK-cell markers. Across the study: Repertoire data for TCR beta were derived from sorted T cells (CD3+CD56+NKG2C+, CD3+CD56+NKG2C- and CD3+CD56-NKG2C+). The eight sequenced donors comprised seven who were HCMV-seropositive and one who was seronegative.

This CDR3 spans 16 amino acids. CDR1 and CDR2 (germline): SGHAT, FQNNGV. TCRdb reprocessed the 5' RACE reads and stores each CDR3 protein as one record, lacking DNA. This table holds approximately 150,000 distinct CDR3 sequences. The material sequenced was blood T cells: a sorted CD56 or NKG2C T cell subset, CD4+ or CD8+ T cells, or bulk PBMC T cells (not recorded which). This TCR derives from a man between 18 and 29 years old in good health. The chain links TRBV11-2 to TRBJ2-1; TCRdb calls TRBD2, which cannot be checked without DNA. CDR3 sequence reads: CASSARTSGSYNEQFF.